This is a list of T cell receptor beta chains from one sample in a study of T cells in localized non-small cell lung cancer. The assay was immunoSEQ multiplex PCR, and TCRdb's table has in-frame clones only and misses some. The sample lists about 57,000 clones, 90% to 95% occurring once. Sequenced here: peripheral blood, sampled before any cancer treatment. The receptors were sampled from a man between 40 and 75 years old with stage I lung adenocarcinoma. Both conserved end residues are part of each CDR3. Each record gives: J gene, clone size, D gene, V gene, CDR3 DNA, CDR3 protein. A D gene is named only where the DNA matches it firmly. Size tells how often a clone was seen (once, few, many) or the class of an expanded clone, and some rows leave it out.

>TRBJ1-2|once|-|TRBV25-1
TGTGCCAGCACGGAGGGGAGGGATGGCTACACCTTC
CASTEGRDGYTF
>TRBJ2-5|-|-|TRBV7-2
TGTGCCAGCAGTGGGGGGCCCACCCAAGAGACCCAGTACTTC
CASSGGPTQETQYF
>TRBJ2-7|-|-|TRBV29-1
TGCAGCGTCCTACAGGGTTACGAGCAGTACTTC
CSVLQGYEQYF
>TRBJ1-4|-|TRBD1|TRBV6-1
TGTGCCAGCAGTGAGACAGGGAGGGATGAAAAACTGTTTTTT
CASSETGRDEKLFF
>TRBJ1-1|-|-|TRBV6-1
TGTGCCAGCAGTCACAGCCGGGGGGTTGCTTTCTTT
CASSHSRGVAFF
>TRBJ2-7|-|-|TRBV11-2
TGTGCCAGCAGCCCCGGTCACTCCTCCTACGAGCAGTACTTC
CASSPGHSSYEQYF
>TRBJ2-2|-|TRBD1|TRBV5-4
TGTGCCAGCAGCTTACGACAGGGGGTCACCGGGGAGCTGTTTTTT
CASSLRQGVTGELFF
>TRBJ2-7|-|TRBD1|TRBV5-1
TGCGCCAGCAGCGCGGGACAGGACTTCTACGAGCAGTACTTC
CASSAGQDFYEQYF
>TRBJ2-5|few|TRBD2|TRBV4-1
TGCGCCAGCAGCCGGATCCAGGGAGCGGGAGTAGAGACCCAGTACTTC
CASSRIQGAGVETQYF
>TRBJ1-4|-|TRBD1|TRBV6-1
TGTGCCAGCAGGGACATGACAGGGGGGGAAAAACTGTTTTTT
CASRDMTGGEKLFF
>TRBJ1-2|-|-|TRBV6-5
TGTGCCAGCAGTACCGACGCAGAAGATTATGGCTACACCTTC
CASSTDAEDYGYTF
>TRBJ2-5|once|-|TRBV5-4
TGTGCCAGCAGTAGGACACGGTACCAAGAGACCCAGTACTTC
CASSRTRYQETQYF
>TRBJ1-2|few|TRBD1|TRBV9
TGTGCCAGCAGCGTAGACCCCGGTCAGGGGGGAATCAACTATGGCTACACCTTC
CASSVDPGQGGINYGYTF
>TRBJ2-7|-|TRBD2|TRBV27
TGTGCCAGCAGTCTCCCATCTAGCGGGAGGTTCTACGAGCAGTACTTC
CASSLPSSGRFYEQYF
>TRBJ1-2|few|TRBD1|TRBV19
TGTGCCAGTAGTAAGGACAGGGCTCTTTCTGGCTACACCTTC
CASSKDRALSGYTF
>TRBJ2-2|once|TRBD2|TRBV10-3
TGTGCCATCAGGGAGACTAGCGGGAAACGGAGCGGGGAGCTGTTTTTT
CAIRETSGKRSGELFF
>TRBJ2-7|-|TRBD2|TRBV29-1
TGCAGCGTTCGGACTAGCGTTACCTACGAGCAGTACTTC
CSVRTSVTYEQYF
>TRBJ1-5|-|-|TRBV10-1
TGCGCCAGCAGTGAGTCGACTGGGGGCGATCGATATGGCAATCAGCCCCAGCATTTT
CASSESTGGDRYGNQPQHF
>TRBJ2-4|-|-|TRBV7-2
TGTGCCAGCAGCTTAAGGGTGGACAGAAAGGGGTATCAGTACTTC
CASSLRVDRKGYQYF
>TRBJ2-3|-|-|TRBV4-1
TGCGCCAGCAGCCAAGGAGCGCTGGCAGATACGCAGTATTTT
CASSQGALADTQYF
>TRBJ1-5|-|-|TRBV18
TGTGCCAGCTCAGTCGACAGTCATCAGCCCCAGCATTTT
CASSVDSHQPQHF
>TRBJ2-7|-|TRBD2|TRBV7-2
TGTGCCAGCAGCTTTACGTGGACCGGGACTAACACGTACGAGCAGTACTTC
CASSFTWTGTNTYEQYF
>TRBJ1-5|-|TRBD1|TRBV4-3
TGCGCCAGCAGCCAAGATACCCTCGACCGGGACAGTTATCAGCCCCAGCATTTT
CASSQDTLDRDSYQPQHF
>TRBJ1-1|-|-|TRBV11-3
TGTGCCAGCAGCTTAGAGAGCCAGGTAAACACTGAAGCTTTCTTT
CASSLESQVNTEAFF
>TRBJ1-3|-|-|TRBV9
TGTGCCAGCAGCGTAGACTCTGGAAACACCATATATTTT
CASSVDSGNTIYF
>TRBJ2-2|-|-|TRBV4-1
TGCGCCAGCAGCCAAGCCTCCCAAGGGACCGGGGAGCTGTTTTTT
CASSQASQGTGELFF
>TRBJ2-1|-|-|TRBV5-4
TGTGCCAGCAGCTTACCGGGACCGACTCTCAATGAGCAGTTCTTC
CASSLPGPTLNEQFF
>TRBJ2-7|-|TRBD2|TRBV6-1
TGTGCCAGCAGTGAGTGGAGCGGGAGGGCCTACGAGCAGTACTTC
CASSEWSGRAYEQYF
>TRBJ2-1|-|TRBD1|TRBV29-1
TGCAGCGGACAGGGGGCATTCTACAATGAGCAGTTCTTC
CSGQGAFYNEQFF
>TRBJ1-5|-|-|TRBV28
TGTGCCAGCAGTCGGGGTAGTCAGCCCCAGCATTTT
CASSRGSQPQHF
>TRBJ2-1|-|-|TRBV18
TGTGCCAGCTCACCGCTCGTAGGCTTGAGCAATGAGCAGTTCTTC
CASSPLVGLSNEQFF
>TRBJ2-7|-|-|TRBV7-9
TGTGCCAGCAGCCTAGGGACTCCCGAGCAGTACTTC
CASSLGTPEQYF
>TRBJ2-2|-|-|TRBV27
TGTGCCAGCAGTTTTTTGGTTGGTACCGGGGAGCTGTTTTTT
CASSFLVGTGELFF
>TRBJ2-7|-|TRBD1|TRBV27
TGTGCCAGCAGCCTAACAGGGGTGGGCGGCTACGAGCAGTACTTC
CASSLTGVGGYEQYF
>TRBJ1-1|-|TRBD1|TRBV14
TGTGCCAGCAGCCAGGACAGGGGGACTGAAGCTTTCTTT
CASSQDRGTEAFF
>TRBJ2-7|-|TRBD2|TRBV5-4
TGTGCCAGCAGCTTGGATGTGGGAGGGGACGAGCAGTACTTC
CASSLDVGGDEQYF
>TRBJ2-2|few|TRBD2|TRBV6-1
TGTGCCAGCACTAGCGGGAGGGACACCGGGGAGCTGTTTTTT
CASTSGRDTGELFF
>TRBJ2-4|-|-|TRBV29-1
TGCAGCGTTGTAGTCCAAAGTGCCAAAAACATTCAGTACTTC
CSVVVQSAKNIQYF
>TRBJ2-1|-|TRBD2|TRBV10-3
TGTGCCATCAGGCCGGGACTAGCGGTTCAGCCCTACAATGAGCAGTTCTTC
CAIRPGLAVQPYNEQFF
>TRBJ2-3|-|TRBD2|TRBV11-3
TGTGCCAGCAGCTTAGGGGATACTAGCGGGGACACAGATACGCAGTATTTT
CASSLGDTSGDTDTQYF
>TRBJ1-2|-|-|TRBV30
TGTGCTTACTCGGACCCCCCCATCTATGGCTACACCTTC
CAYSDPPIYGYTF
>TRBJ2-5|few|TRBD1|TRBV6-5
TGTGCCAGCAGTTACACCGGGACAGGGGGCTCAGAGACCCAGTACTTC
CASSYTGTGGSETQYF
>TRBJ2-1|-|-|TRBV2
TGTGCCAGCAGTGTGGTCGGAGGCTCCTACAATGAGCAGTTCTTC
CASSVVGGSYNEQFF
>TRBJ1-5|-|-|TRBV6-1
TGTGCCAGCAGTGACACGCAGCGGGGGCCCCAGCATTTT
CASSDTQRGPQHF
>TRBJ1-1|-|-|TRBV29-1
TGCAGCGTTCACAGGTTGCTGAGCACTGAAGCTTTCTTT
CSVHRLLSTEAFF
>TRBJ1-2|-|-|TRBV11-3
TGTGCCAGCAGCTTATCGGTCCTGGGGTATGGCTACACCTTC
CASSLSVLGYGYTF
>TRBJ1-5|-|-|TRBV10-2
TGCGCCAGCAGTTCCCTGGGACTTAGCAATCAGCCCCAGCATTTT
CASSSLGLSNQPQHF
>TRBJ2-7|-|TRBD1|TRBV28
TGTGCCAGCAGAGAACTGGGACAGGGCTTCTACGAGCAGTACTTC
CASRELGQGFYEQYF
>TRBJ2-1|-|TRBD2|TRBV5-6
TGTGCCAGCAGCTTGGCTGCGGGAGGGTTCTCCTACAATGAGCAGTTCTTC
CASSLAAGGFSYNEQFF
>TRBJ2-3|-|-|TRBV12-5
TGTGCTAGTGGTTTGTACAGTCTAGGGTCAGATACGCAGTATTTT
CASGLYSLGSDTQYF
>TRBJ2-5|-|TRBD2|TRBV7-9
TGTGCCAGCAGAATGAAGGAAGCGGGAGGGAGAAGAGAGACCCAGTACTTC
CASRMKEAGGRRETQYF
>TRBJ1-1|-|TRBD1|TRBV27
TGTGCCAGCACACCATCGACAGGGGCTAGCGACACTGAAGCTTTCTTT
CASTPSTGASDTEAFF